A single sample is the source of the 30 T cell receptor beta chains below, sequenced in a study of metastatic and nonmetastatic thyroid tumors (dated by TCRdb to about 2020). No patient had received any treatment before thyroid surgery. Libraries were constructed by PCR. Sequencing instrument: Illumina HiSeq 4000. TCRdb's own reprocessing of the public reads used fastp at Q25 and MiXCR and kept productive beta chains. The sample records 15,000 to 20,000 clones, about 24% of which are singletons. Together, the top ten hold about 8% of the sample. The specimen was adjacent normal tissue. These receptors were collected from a female donor with papillary thyroid cancer or a benign thyroid nodule (not recorded which). Some clones in this sample may be carry-over from other donors' samples.

This clone was counted at least ten times. The chain recombines TRBV20-1 with TRBJ2-1, with 9 bases lining up with TRBD2. Germline CDR1 is DFQATT and CDR2 is SNEGSKA (reference sequence). The CDR3 runs 17 residues. With V trimmed by 0 bases and J by 7 bases, 13 bases remained unmatched. This CDR3 reads CSARDSGAGGPLNEQFF. CDR3 bases: TGCAGTGCTAGAGATTCGGGGGCGGGAGGGCCGTTGAATGAGCAGTTCTTC.

About this clone: One junction end disagrees with the germline gene, perhaps due to a read error. The chain has TRBV27 and TRBJ1-6; no clear D gene. Germline V CDR1 and CDR2: MNHEY, SMNVEV (reference sequence). This CDR3 comprises 16 residues. The CDR3 region has the DNA TGTGCCACCAGTCCCTACGGCGTAGGGTTGGATTCACCCCTCCACTTT. This encodes CATSPYGVGLDSPLHF.

This clone ranks as medium-sized (0.01 to 0.1%). This chain joins TRBV6-2 or TRBV6-3 and TRBJ2-7; 8 bases map to TRBD2. The CDR3 extends over 13 amino acids. J was trimmed by 2 bases and V by 6 bases; bases with no gene match: 3. Germline V gives CDR1 MNHEY, CDR2 SVGEGT. The CDR3 sequence is CASRSGSTYEQYF. CDR3 nucleotide sequence: TGTGCCAGCAGGAGCGGGAGTACCTACGAGCAGTACTTC.

This clone has at least ten counts. The chain uses TRBV5-5 and TRBJ2-1, with 9 bases lining up with TRBD2. Trimming removed 3 bases from V and 5 bases from J; junction bases left unmatched: 12. This CDR3 is 17 amino acids long. CDR1 SGHKS and CDR2 YYEKEE come from the germline V gene (reference sequence). The CDR3 spells CASSSLRGSGRNNEQFF. CDR3 coding DNA: TGTGCCAGCAGCTCCCTCCGGGGTAGCGGGAGAAACAATGAGCAGTTCTTC.

This clone was observed many times. The chain links TRBV7-6 to TRBJ2-2; the match to TRBD1 covers 7 bases. V trimming: 2 bases; J trimming: 1 base; junction bases outside the gene matches: 7. This CDR3 contains 17 residues. Per germline, CDR1 SGHVS and CDR2 FNYEAQ. The CDR3: CASSLPRQGMNTGELFF. The CDR3 nucleotides are TGTGCCAGCAGCTTACCCCGACAGGGTATGAACACCGGGGAGCTGTTTTTT.

By proportion, this clone is medium-sized. The rearrangement uses TRBV2 and TRBJ2-7; 9 nucleotides align to TRBD1. The CDR3 is made up of 14 amino acids. Losses at the gene ends were 1 base for V and 3 bases for J; bases not matched to a gene: 1. The V gene's germline CDR1 is SNHLY and CDR2 FYNNEI. The CDR3 sequence is CASSEGDRVYEQYF. CDR3 nucleotide sequence: TGTGCCAGCAGTGAAGGGGACAGGGTCTACGAGCAGTACTTC.

This CDR3 is CASSDPVGAFSGETQYF. The CDR3 DNA sequence: TGTGCCAGCAGTGATCCCGTAGGGGCATTCAGTGGAGAGACCCAGTACTTC. The V call is TRBV6-1, the J call TRBJ2-5; possible D gene TRBD1, 5 bases. From germline, CDR1 is MNHNS and CDR2 SASEGT. Trimming took off 3 bases at V and 4 bases at J, with 21 bases between the two ends. This CDR3 is 17 amino acids long.

The chain couples TRBV20-1 to TRBJ2-1; D perhaps matches TRBD2 (6 bases). This CDR3 comprises 14 residues. Trimming removed 5 bases from V and 5 bases from J, with 16 bases in between. In germline, CDR1 is DFQATT, CDR2 SNEGSKA (reference sequence). Here the CDR3 reads CSAPGTGQHNEQFF. The CDR3 region has the DNA TGCAGTGCTCCCGGGACTGGCCAACACAATGAGCAGTTCTTC.

This clone was detected only a few times. V is TRBV6-1 and J is TRBJ1-1; D gene uncertain. Germline V gene sequence: CDR1 MNHNS, CDR2 SASEGT. The CDR3 has 11 residues. Trimming pared 10 bases from V and 5 bases from J, leaving 11 bases between. The CDR3 is CATKKGTEAFF. The CDR3 DNA is TGTGCCACAAAGAAAGGTACTGAAGCTTTCTTT.

This clone is termed medium-sized. The rearrangement links TRBV19 to TRBJ1-6, with 8 nucleotides matching TRBD1. The CDR3 extends over 15 amino acids. After removal of 6 bases from V and 8 bases from J, the junction contained 9 bases not matched to a gene. CDR1 is LNHDA and CDR2 is SQIVND in the germline V gene (reference sequence). In DNA, the CDR3 is TGTGCCAGTAGACTGCAGGGGGCTCTTGATTCACCCCTCCACTTT. It yields the protein CASRLQGALDSPLHF.

Within the sample, this clone is medium-sized. The chain has TRBV27 and TRBJ2-7; 12 bases fit TRBD2. Germline V lookup: CDR1 MNHEY, CDR2 SMNVEV (reference sequence). This CDR3 is built from 17 residues. Trimming at V came to 7 bases and at J to 3 bases, leaving 13 bases not matched to a gene. In nucleotides, the CDR3 is TGTGCCAGCACCCTACCGACTAGCGGGAGCCAGTTCTACGAGCAGTACTTC. This sequence encodes CASTLPTSGSQFYEQYF.

This chain links TRBV5-8 with TRBJ1-6; no firm D call. V was clipped by 0 bases and J by 9 bases, with 10 bases between them. The germline gives CDR1 SGHTS, CDR2 YDEGEE. CDR3 length: 14 residues. This chain's CDR3 is CASSLAGGGSPLHF. The CDR3 DNA sequence: TGTGCCAGCAGCTTGGCCGGCGGTGGTTCACCCCTCCACTTT.

By sample fraction, this clone is medium-sized. This chain links TRBV19 with TRBJ2-7, with 10 bases identical to TRBD1. The CDR3 is 14 amino acids. Germline assignment: CDR1 LNHDA and CDR2 SQIVND (reference sequence). V was clipped by 8 bases and J by 5 bases; unmatched bases: 9. CDR3 loop: CASGPGQGFHEQYF. The CDR3 DNA is TGTGCCAGTGGACCGGGACAGGGGTTCCACGAGCAGTACTTC.

This chain connects TRBV7-2 to TRBJ1-2; D gene ambiguous. The CDR3 loop spans 14 amino acids. V lost 1 base and J 6 bases, leaving 12 bases between the germline ends. The germline gives CDR1 SGHTA, CDR2 FQGNSA. The CDR3: CASSLGSDQNGYTF. The CDR3 nucleotides are TGTGCCAGCAGCTTAGGGAGCGATCAGAATGGCTACACCTTC.

The chain employs TRBV20-1 and TRBJ2-5, with D hard to call. Germline V gives CDR1 DFQATT, CDR2 SNEGSKA (reference sequence). Deletions cut 4 bases from V and 5 bases from J, with 11 bases between. The CDR3 is 12 residues long. The chain's CDR3 is CSAKLVGETQYF. In nucleotides, the CDR3 is TGCAGTGCTAAGCTAGTCGGCGAGACCCAGTACTTC.

This clone came up a few times. The CDR3 sequence: CASSPFLSYEQYF. The CDR3 DNA reads TGTGCCAGCAGTCCCTTCCTTTCCTACGAGCAGTACTTC. The rearrangement joins TRBV12-3 or TRBV12-4 to TRBJ2-7; D unclear. The CDR3 contains 13 residues. Trimming took 5 bases from V and 1 from J, leaving 9 bases between them.

The table lists this clone with a few counts. The chain uses TRBV6-5 and TRBJ1-1; no clear D gene. V lost 4 bases, J lost 0 bases, and 9 bases lay in between. The germline V gene encodes CDR1 MNHEY and CDR2 SVGAGI. The CDR3 runs 14 residues. In nucleotides, the CDR3 is TGTGCCAGCAGTTTTGGACTGCTGAACACTGAAGCTTTCTTT. It is translated as CASSFGLLNTEAFF.

This clone was detected ten times or more. The gene calls are TRBV7-2 and TRBJ1-6; TRBD1 aligns across 7 bases. Looked up from germline, CDR1 is SGHTA and CDR2 is FQGNSA. With 4 bases clipped from V and 9 bases from J, the junction kept 6 bases outside the gene matches. This CDR3 is built from 14 residues. The CDR3: CASSWRQGGSPLHF. CDR3 nucleotides: TGTGCCAGCAGCTGGAGACAGGGAGGTTCACCCCTCCACTTT.

The chain carries TRBV28 and TRBJ1-4; 11 bases line up with TRBD1. Per germline, CDR1 MDHEN and CDR2 SYDVKM. V shed 7 bases, J shed 3 bases, and the junction held 7 bases outside the gene matches. The CDR3 totals 16 residues. The chain's CDR3 is CASISPGQGANEKLFF. The DNA of the CDR3 is TGTGCCAGCATTTCCCCGGGACAGGGGGCTAATGAAAAACTGTTTTTT.

The rearrangement joins TRBV28 to TRBJ1-1, with D possibly being TRBD1 (6 bases). The CDR3 has 14 residues. Germline V lookup: CDR1 MDHEN, CDR2 SYDVKM. Trimming stripped 6 bases from V and 1 base from J, with 12 bases between. CDR3: CASSGGGANTEAFF. The CDR3 DNA follows: TGTGCCAGCAGCGGTGGGGGGGCGAACACTGAAGCTTTCTTT.

CDR3 sequence: CASSTSLTGRNGAFF. CDR3 coding DNA: TGTGCCAGCAGCACATCCTTGACAGGGAGGAACGGAGCTTTCTTT. The chain uses TRBV5-4 and TRBJ1-1, with 7 bases lining up with TRBD1. The junction had 16 bases not matched to a gene; V was cut back by 4 bases and J by 10 bases. Germline values: CDR1 SGHNT, CDR2 YYREEE (reference sequence). This CDR3 has 15 residues.

The CDR3 nucleotides read TGCAGTGGAACGGGACAGCGCTACGAGCAGTACTTC. It yields the protein CSGTGQRYEQYF. V usage is TRBV20-1 and J usage is TRBJ2-7; 7 bases fit TRBD1. The CDR3 runs to 12 residues. V was clipped by 7 bases and J by 3 bases; unmatched bases: 6. The germline V gene encodes CDR1 DFQATT and CDR2 SNEGSKA (reference sequence).

This rearrangement joins TRBV5-4 to TRBJ2-3, with TRBD2 matching 10 bases. With 1 base clipped from V and 7 bases from J, the junction kept 9 bases outside the gene matches. The CDR3 spans 16 residues. Germline lookup yields CDR1 SGHNT and CDR2 YYREEE (reference sequence). The chain's CDR3 is CASSLRLAGERYTQYF. The CDR3 DNA sequence: TGTGCCAGCAGCTTGCGGCTAGCGGGAGAAAGATATACGCAGTATTTT.

This clone was detected many times. J is TRBJ1-2 and V is TRBV14, with 9 bases that match TRBD1. The CDR3 has 15 residues. V lost 4 bases and J lost 3; bases outside the gene matches: 6. Germline V gives CDR1 SGHDN, CDR2 FVKESK. The chain's CDR3 is CASSRGTGLDYGYTF. DNA for the CDR3: TGTGCCAGCAGCCGAGGGACAGGGTTGGACTATGGCTACACCTTC.

The CDR3 DNA sequence: TGTGCCTGGGGGGGGAGGTGGAGTACTGAAGCTTTCTTT. Its protein is CAWGGRWSTEAFF. The rearrangement joins TRBV30 to TRBJ1-1, with TRBD1 as a possible D gene (5 bases). Germline V gene data show CDR1 as GTSNPN and CDR2 as SVGIG (reference sequence). The CDR3 runs 13 residues. V was clipped by 5 bases and J by 5 bases, with 15 bases between them.

This clone has ten or more counts. The chain joins TRBV20-1 to TRBJ2-5, with D uncertain. The CDR3 has 14 residues. In germline, CDR1 is DFQATT, CDR2 SNEGSKA (reference sequence). V was shortened by 0 bases and J by 0 bases, with 8 bases between the two germline ends. The CDR3 DNA is TGCAGTGCTAGAGAGGTTTGGGACCAAGAGACCCAGTACTTC. Protein product: CSAREVWDQETQYF.

The rearrangement joins TRBV7-3 to TRBJ2-1; 11 positions match TRBD2. CDR1 and CDR2 (germline): SGHTA, FQGTGA. V trimming: 5 bases; J trimming: 4 bases; junction bases outside the gene matches: 7. The CDR3 length is 16 residues. CDR3 residues: CASSLQLAGDYNEQFF. In DNA form, the CDR3 reads TGTGCCAGCAGCCTTCAACTAGCGGGAGATTACAATGAGCAGTTCTTC.

The sample holds many counts of this clone. In the same sample, other DNA sequences code for this CDR3. V and J are TRBV14 and TRBJ1-2; TRBD1 agrees at 7 bases. Unmatched junction bases numbered 1, after V lost 2 bases and J lost 4 bases. The CDR3 covers 13 residues. CDR1 SGHDN and CDR2 FVKESK come from the germline V gene. The CDR3 nucleotides read TGTGCCAGCAGCCAACGACAGGGCTATGGCTACACCTTC. The encoded protein is CASSQRQGYGYTF.

As regards this clone: An end of the junction does not agree with germline; a read error may underlie this. The same CDR3 also results from other DNA sequences found in this sample. The V gene is TRBV12-3 or TRBV12-4, the J gene TRBJ2-3; a possible D gene is TRBD2 (6 bases). There are 17 residues in the CDR3. As DNA, the CDR3 is TGTGCCAGCAGCCTGGGCGGGGCAGGAACTAGCACGGATACTCAGTATTTT. Its protein is CASSLGGAGTSTDTQYF.

This clone occurred many times. The chain is built from TRBV4-1 and TRBJ2-7; 13 bases align to TRBD2. CDR3 length: 17 residues. The V segment lost 4 bases and the J segment 6 bases; nucleotides outside the gene matches: 12. CDR1 is MGHRA and CDR2 is YSYEKL in the germline V gene. Written as DNA, the CDR3 is TGCGCCAGCAGCCCAACTACCGGACTAGCGGGAGATTCCGAGCAGTACTTC. This encodes CASSPTTGLAGDSEQYF.